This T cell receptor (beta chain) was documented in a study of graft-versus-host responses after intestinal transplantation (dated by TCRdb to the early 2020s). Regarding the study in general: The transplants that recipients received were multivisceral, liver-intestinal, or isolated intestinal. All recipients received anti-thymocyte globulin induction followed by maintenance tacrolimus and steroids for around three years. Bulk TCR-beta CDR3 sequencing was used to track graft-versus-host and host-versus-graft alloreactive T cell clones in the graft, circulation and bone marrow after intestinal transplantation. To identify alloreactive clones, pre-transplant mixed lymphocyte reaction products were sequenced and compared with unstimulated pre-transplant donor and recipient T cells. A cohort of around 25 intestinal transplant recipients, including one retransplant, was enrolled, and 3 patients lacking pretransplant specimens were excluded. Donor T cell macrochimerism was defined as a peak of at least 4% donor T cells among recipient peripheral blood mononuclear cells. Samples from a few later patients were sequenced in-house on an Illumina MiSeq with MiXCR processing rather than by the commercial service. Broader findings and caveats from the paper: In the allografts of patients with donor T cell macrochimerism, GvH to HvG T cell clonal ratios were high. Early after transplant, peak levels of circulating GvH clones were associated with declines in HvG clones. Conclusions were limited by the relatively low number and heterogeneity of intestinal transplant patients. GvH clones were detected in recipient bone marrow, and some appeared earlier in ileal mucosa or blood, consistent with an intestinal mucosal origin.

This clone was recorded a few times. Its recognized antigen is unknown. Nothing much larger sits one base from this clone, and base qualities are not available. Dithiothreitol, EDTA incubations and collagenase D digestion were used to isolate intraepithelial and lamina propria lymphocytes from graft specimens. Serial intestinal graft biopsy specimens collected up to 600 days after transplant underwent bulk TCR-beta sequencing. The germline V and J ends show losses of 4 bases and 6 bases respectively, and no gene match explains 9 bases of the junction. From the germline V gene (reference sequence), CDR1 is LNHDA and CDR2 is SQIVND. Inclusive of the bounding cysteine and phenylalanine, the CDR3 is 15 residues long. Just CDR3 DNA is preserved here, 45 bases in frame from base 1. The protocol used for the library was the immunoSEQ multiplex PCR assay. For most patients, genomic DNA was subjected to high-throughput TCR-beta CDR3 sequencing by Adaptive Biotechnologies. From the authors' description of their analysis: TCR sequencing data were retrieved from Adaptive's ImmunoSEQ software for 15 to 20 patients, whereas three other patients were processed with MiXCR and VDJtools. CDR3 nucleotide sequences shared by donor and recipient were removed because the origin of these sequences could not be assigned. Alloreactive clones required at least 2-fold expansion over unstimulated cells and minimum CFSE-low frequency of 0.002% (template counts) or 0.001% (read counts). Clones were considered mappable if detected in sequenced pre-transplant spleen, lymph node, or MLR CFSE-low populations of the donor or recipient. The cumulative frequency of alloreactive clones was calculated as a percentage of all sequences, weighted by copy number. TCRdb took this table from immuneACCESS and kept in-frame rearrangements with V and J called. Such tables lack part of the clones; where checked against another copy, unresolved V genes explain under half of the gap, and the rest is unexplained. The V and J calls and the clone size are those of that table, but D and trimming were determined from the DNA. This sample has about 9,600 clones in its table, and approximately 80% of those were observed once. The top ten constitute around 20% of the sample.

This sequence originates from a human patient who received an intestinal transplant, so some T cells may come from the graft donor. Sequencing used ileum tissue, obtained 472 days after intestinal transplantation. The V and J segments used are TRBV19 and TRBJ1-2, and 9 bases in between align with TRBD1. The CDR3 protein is CASSTGTGQMNGYTF. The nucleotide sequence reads TGTGCCAGTAGTACAGGGACAGGGCAAATGAATGGCTACACCTTC.